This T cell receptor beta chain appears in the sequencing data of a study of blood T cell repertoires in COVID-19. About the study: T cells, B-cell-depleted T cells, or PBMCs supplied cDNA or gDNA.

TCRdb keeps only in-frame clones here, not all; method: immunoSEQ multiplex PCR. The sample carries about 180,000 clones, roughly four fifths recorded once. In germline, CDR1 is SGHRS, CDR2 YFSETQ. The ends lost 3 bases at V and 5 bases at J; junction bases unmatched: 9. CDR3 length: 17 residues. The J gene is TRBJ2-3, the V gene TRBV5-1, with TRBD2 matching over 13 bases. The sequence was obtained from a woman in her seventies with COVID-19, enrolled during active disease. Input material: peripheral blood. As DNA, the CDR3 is TGCGCCAGCAGCTCGGGATTGTGGACTAGCGGGGGAGATACGCAGTATTTT. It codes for CASSSGLWTSGGDTQYF.